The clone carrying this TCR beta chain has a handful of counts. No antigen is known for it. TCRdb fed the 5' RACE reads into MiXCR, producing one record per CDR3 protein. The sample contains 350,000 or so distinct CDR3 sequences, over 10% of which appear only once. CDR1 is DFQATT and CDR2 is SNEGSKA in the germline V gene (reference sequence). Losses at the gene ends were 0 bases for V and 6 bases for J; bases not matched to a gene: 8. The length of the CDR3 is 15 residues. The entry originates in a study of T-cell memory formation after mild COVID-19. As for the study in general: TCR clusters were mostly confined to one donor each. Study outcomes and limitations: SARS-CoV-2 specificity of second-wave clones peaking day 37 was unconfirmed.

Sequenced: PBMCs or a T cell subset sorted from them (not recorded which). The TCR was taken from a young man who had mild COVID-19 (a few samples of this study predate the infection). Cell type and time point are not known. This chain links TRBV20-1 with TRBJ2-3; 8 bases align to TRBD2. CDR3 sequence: CSARDRRRGEDTQYF. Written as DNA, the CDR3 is TGCAGTGCTAGAGATCGCCGGCGGGGGGAGGATACGCAGTATTTT.